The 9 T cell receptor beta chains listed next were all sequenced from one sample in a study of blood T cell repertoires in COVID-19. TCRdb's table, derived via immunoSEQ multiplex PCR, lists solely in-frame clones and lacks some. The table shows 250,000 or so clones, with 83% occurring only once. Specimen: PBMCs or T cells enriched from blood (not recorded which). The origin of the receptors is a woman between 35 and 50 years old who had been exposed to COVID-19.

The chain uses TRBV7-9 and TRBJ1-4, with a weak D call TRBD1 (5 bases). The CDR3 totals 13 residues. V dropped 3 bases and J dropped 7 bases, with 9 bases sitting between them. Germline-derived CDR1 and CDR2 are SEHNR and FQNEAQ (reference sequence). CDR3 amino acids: CASSFTGGEKLFF. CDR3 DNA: TGTGCCAGCAGCTTTACCGGGGGTGAAAAACTGTTTTTT.

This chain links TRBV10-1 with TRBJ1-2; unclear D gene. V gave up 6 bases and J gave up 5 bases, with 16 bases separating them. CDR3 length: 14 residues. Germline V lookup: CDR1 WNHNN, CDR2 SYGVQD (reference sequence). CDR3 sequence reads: CASSAGRPGYGYTF. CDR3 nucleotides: TGCGCCAGCAGCGCGGGCCGACCGGGATATGGCTACACCTTC.

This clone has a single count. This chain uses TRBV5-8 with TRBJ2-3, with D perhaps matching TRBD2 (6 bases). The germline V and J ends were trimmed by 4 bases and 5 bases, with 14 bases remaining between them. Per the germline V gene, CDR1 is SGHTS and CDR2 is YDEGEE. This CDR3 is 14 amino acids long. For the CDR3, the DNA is TGTGCCAGCAGCGCGGGGAGTGCCCGAGATACGCAGTATTTT. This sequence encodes CASSAGSARDTQYF.

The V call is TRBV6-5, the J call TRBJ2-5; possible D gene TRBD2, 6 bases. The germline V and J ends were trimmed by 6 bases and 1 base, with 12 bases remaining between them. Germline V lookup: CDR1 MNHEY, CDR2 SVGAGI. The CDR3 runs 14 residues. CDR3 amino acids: CASRPPGAQETQYF. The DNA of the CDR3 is TGTGCCAGCAGGCCCCCGGGAGCCCAAGAGACCCAGTACTTC.

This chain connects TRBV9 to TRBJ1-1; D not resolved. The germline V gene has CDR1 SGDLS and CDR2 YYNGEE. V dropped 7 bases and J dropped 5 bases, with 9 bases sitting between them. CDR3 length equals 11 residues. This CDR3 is CASEPGTEAFF. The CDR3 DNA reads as TGTGCCAGCGAGCCGGGGACTGAAGCTTTCTTT.

CDR3 sequence: CASSQDPTGAYGTDTQYF. CDR3 in DNA: TGTGCCAGCAGCCAAGATCCGACAGGGGCGTACGGCACAGATACGCAGTATTTT. The rearrangement links TRBV4-2 to TRBJ2-3, with TRBD1 matching over 8 bases. Germline-derived CDR1 and CDR2 are LGHNA and YNFKEQ. CDR3 length: 18 residues. V shed 0 bases, J shed 1 base, and the junction held 9 bases outside the gene matches.

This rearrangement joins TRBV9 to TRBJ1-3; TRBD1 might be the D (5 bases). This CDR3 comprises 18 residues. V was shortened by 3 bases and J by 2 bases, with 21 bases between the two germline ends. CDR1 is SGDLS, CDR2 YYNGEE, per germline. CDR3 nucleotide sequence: TGTGCCAGCAGCGACCCCCGGGGAGAAGGGACTGCTGGAAACACCATATATTTT. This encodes CASSDPRGEGTAGNTIYF.

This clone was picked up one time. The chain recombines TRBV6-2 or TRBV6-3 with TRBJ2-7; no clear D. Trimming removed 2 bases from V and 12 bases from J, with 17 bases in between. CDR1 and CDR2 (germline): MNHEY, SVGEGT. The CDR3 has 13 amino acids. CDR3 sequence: CASSYSENWNGYF. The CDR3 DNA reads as TGTGCCAGCAGTTACAGCGAGAATTGGAACGGGTACTTC.

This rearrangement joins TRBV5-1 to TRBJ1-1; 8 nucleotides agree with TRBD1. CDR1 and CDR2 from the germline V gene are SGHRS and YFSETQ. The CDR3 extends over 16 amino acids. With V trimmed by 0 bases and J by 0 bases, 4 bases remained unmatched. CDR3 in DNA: TGCGCCAGCAGCTTGGGCCAGGGGGCTATGAACACTGAAGCTTTCTTT. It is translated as CASSLGQGAMNTEAFF.